The 18 T cell receptor beta chains reported below all come from one sample, sequenced in a study of blood T cell repertoires in COVID-19. Using immunoSEQ multiplex PCR, the repertoire was profiled, and TCRdb retains in-frame clones only, with some absent. The repertoire holds fewer than 300,000 clones, with about 89% as singletons. Material for sequencing was peripheral blood. The receptors come from a woman aged 25-40 years with COVID-19, enrolled during active disease.

The chain couples TRBV30 to TRBJ1-6; D possibly corresponds to TRBD1 (5 bases). The CDR3 extends over 14 amino acids. Germline V gene sequence: CDR1 GTSNPN, CDR2 SVGIG (reference sequence). Deletions cut 0 bases from V and 7 bases from J, with 10 bases between. For the CDR3, the DNA is TGTGCCTGGAGTGTACGTAGGGGAAATTCACCCCTCCACTTT. Protein: CAWSVRRGNSPLHF.

V and J are TRBV5-4 and TRBJ2-1; D call uncertain. Germline V gives CDR1 SGHNT, CDR2 YYREEE (reference sequence). The CDR3 loop spans 15 amino acids. Deletions cut 5 bases from V and 0 bases from J, with 12 bases between. Written as DNA, the CDR3 is TGTGCCAGCAGTTCCGACTTGAGCTCCTACAATGAGCAGTTCTTC. Protein: CASSSDLSSYNEQFF.

The V and J genes are TRBV29-1 and TRBJ1-1, with TRBD1 identical over 11 bases. J gave up 6 bases and V 7 bases, and 1 base lay outside the gene matches. The CDR3 loop spans 11 amino acids. Germline assignment: CDR1 SQVTM and CDR2 ANQGSEA. The CDR3 region has the DNA TGCAGCGCGGGACAGGGGGCTGAAGCTTTCTTT. It is translated as CSAGQGAEAFF.

The V and J genes are TRBV5-1 and TRBJ1-4; 7 nucleotides line up with TRBD1. The germline V gene encodes CDR1 SGHRS and CDR2 YFSETQ. This CDR3 has 13 amino acids. V lost 7 bases and J lost 8; bases outside the gene matches: 8. The CDR3 reads CASGETGREKLFF. In nucleotides, the CDR3 is TGCGCCAGCGGGGAGACAGGGCGGGAAAAACTGTTTTTT.

The chain uses TRBV30 and TRBJ2-7; TRBD1 matches at 9 bases. Germline V gene data show CDR1 as GTSNPN and CDR2 as SVGIG (reference sequence). CDR3 length: 13 amino acids. Germline trimming cut 5 bases from V and 4 bases from J; bases unmatched to any gene: 6. CDR3 residues: CAWRGQGRYEQYF. The CDR3 nucleotides read TGTGCCTGGCGGGGACAGGGAAGGTACGAGCAGTACTTC.

The chain employs TRBV28 and TRBJ1-1; TRBD1 is a possible D gene (5 bases). V lost 5 bases to trimming and J lost 3 bases, with 19 bases between them. CDR3 length: 16 amino acids. Looked up from germline, CDR1 is MDHEN and CDR2 is SYDVKM. This chain's CDR3 is CASSSRGTDLHTEAFF. CDR3 sequence (DNA): TGTGCCAGCAGTAGCCGGGGGACCGATCTGCACACTGAAGCTTTCTTT.

This sequence joins TRBV5-1 and TRBJ1-1; 7 nucleotides align to TRBD1. J gave up 2 bases and V 3 bases, and 10 bases lay outside the gene matches. This CDR3 has 16 amino acids. CDR1 is SGHRS, CDR2 YFSETQ, per germline. Here the CDR3 DNA reads TGCGCCAGCAGCTGGGGGCGCTCAGGGGGAAACACTGAAGCTTTCTTT. This codes for CASSWGRSGGNTEAFF.

CDR3 DNA sequence: TGTGCCAGCAGCTTTCGGACAGGGGAGGGCACTGAAGCTTTCTTT. Protein product: CASSFRTGEGTEAFF. The chain joins TRBV7-2 to TRBJ1-1; 9 positions match TRBD1. V shed 3 bases and J 4 bases; nucleotides not matched to a gene: 6. The V gene's germline CDR1 is SGHTA and CDR2 FQGNSA. The CDR3 sequence is 15 residues long. The variable domain in full, completed from reference TRBV7-2 and TRBJ1-1, reads GAGVSQSPSNKVTEKGKDVELRCDPISGHTALYWYRQSLGQGLEFLIYFQGNSAPDKSGLPSDRFSAERTGGSVSTLTIQRTQQEDSAVYLCASSFRTGEGTEAFFGQGTRLTVV.

This clone was picked up a small number of times. The chain employs TRBV10-1 and TRBJ1-2; D is unresolved. The CDR3 spans 12 residues. Germline-derived CDR1 and CDR2 are WNHNN and SYGVQD (reference sequence). V was pared by 9 bases and J by 6 bases, with 14 bases between. The CDR3 DNA is TGCGCCAGTTATGAGCGGGTGGATGGCTACACCTTC. It yields the protein CASYERVDGYTF.

The J gene is TRBJ2-2, the V gene TRBV19; 9 bases agree with TRBD1. The CDR3 is 16 amino acids. CDR1 and CDR2 from the germline V gene are LNHDA and SQIVND (reference sequence). The trim removed 5 bases at V and 6 bases at J, leaving 10 bases unmatched. CDR3 residues: CASSFGQGRYSGELFF. The CDR3 bases are TGTGCCAGTAGTTTCGGACAGGGGAGGTATTCCGGGGAGCTGTTTTTT.

The V and J genes are TRBV28 and TRBJ2-5, with 13 nucleotides matching TRBD2. Trimming took 2 bases from V and 5 from J; bases not matched to a gene: 2. This CDR3 is built from 15 residues. From germline, CDR1 is MDHEN and CDR2 SYDVKM. The CDR3 sequence: CASSLGLAGVETQYF. The CDR3 bases are TGTGCCAGCAGTTTAGGACTAGCGGGAGTGGAGACCCAGTACTTC.

V is TRBV5-1 and J is TRBJ2-5, with 12 bases that match TRBD2. This CDR3 is built from 19 residues. CDR1 and CDR2 (germline): SGHRS, YFSETQ. V lost 2 bases to trimming and J lost 3 bases; unmatched junction nucleotides: 14. CDR3 DNA sequence: TGCGCCAGCAGCTTCGGGGGCCCAGCTAGCGGGAGGGCCGAAGAGACCCAGTACTTC. Protein sequence: CASSFGGPASGRAEETQYF. Looking up the rest from reference TRBV5-1 and TRBJ2-5 gives the full variable domain: KAGVTQTPRYLIKTRGQQVTLSCSPISGHRSVSWYQQTPGQGLQFLFEYFSETQRNKGNFPGRFSGRQFSNSRSEMNVSTLELGDSALYLCASSFGGPASGRAEETQYFGPGTRLLVL.

This chain connects TRBV5-1 to TRBJ1-2; 8 nucleotides line up with TRBD1. The germline CDR1 and CDR2 sequences are SGHRS and YFSETQ. V shed 2 bases and J 8 bases; nucleotides not matched to a gene: 11. This CDR3 is 15 amino acids long. The CDR3 DNA reads as TGCGCCAGCAGCTTCGGAGGAGGACAGGGATGGGGCTACACCTTC. It is translated as CASSFGGGQGWGYTF.

CDR3: CASSVGLAGGNDEQYF. The CDR3 DNA sequence: TGTGCCAGCAGCGTTGGACTAGCGGGAGGAAACGACGAGCAGTACTTC. The chain links TRBV9 to TRBJ2-7; 14 bases agree with TRBD2. The junction had 6 bases not matched to a gene; V was cut back by 2 bases and J by 5 bases. Germline CDR1 is SGDLS and CDR2 is YYNGEE. This CDR3 comprises 16 residues.

This clone was counted only a few times. The rearrangement uses TRBV19 and TRBJ1-2, with D possibly TRBD1 on 6 matching bases. The CDR3 extends over 15 amino acids. The germline gives CDR1 LNHDA, CDR2 SQIVND (reference sequence). V lost 3 bases, J lost 2 bases, and 13 bases lay in between. For the CDR3, the DNA is TGTGCCAGTAGTATTTCCAGGGGCCCCAACTATGGCTACACCTTC. Protein sequence: CASSISRGPNYGYTF.

The chain combines TRBV7-9 with TRBJ1-2; D not resolved. The CDR3 has 12 residues. The V end lost 5 bases, the J end lost 6 bases, and 10 bases lay between the germline ends. Germline V gives CDR1 SEHNR, CDR2 FQNEAQ (reference sequence). The CDR3 loop reads CASSPNRDGYTF. In DNA form, the CDR3 reads TGTGCCAGCAGCCCGAACAGAGATGGCTACACCTTC.

The rearrangement uses TRBV3-1 (or the pseudogene TRBV3-2) and TRBJ1-1; TRBD1 matches at 10 bases. Germline values: CDR1 LGHDT, CDR2 YNNKEL (reference sequence). V was pared by 3 bases and J by 10 bases, with 8 bases of the junction left unmatched. CDR3 length equals 14 residues. The CDR3 loop is CASSHTGQGGTAFF. The CDR3 nucleotides read TGTGCCAGCAGCCATACTGGACAGGGGGGGACAGCTTTCTTT.

This clone was counted a few times. J is TRBJ2-6 and V is TRBV15; possibly TRBD1 for D (5 bases). Germline CDR1 is LNHNV and CDR2 is YYDKDF (reference sequence). Trimming cost V 0 bases and J 0 bases, with 12 bases left between them. The CDR3 loop spans 18 amino acids. The CDR3 DNA reads as TGTGCCACCAGCAGAGAGACAGTTGCCTACTCTGGGGCCAACGTCCTGACTTTC. Protein product: CATSRETVAYSGANVLTF.